The clone carrying this TCR beta chain was observed at least ten times. Its antigen is as yet unknown. This specimen belongs to a study of T-cell reconstitution after alpha-beta-depleted transplantation in children. Study outcomes and limitations: TCRbeta diversity was high at day 60 in some patients (a result of surviving recipient T cells and thymic progenitors). The main origin of T-cell counts and diversity one year after transplant was newly produced T cells.

Unique molecular identifiers were incorporated into the prepared TCRbeta library. TCRdb used MiXCR to reprocess the PCR reads, holding one entry per CDR3 protein. This sample has almost 500,000 distinct CDR3 sequences; about 10% occur once, and the top ten carry around 2%. Per the germline V gene, CDR1 is LNHDA and CDR2 is SQIVND (reference sequence). V lost 2 bases to trimming and J lost 1 base, with 11 bases between them. The CDR3 consists of 15 residues. This rearrangement joins TRBV19 to TRBJ1-1, with no clear D. This sequence originates from a child aged 2 to 15 with inherited bone marrow failure, due to receive a stem cell transplant. The specimen was PBMCs, collected before TCRalphabeta/CD19-depleted stem cell transplant. The CDR3 DNA reads as TGTGCCAGTAGTATAACCGCAGCCCAGAACACTGAAGCTTTCTTT. Translated, it gives CASSITAAQNTEAFF.